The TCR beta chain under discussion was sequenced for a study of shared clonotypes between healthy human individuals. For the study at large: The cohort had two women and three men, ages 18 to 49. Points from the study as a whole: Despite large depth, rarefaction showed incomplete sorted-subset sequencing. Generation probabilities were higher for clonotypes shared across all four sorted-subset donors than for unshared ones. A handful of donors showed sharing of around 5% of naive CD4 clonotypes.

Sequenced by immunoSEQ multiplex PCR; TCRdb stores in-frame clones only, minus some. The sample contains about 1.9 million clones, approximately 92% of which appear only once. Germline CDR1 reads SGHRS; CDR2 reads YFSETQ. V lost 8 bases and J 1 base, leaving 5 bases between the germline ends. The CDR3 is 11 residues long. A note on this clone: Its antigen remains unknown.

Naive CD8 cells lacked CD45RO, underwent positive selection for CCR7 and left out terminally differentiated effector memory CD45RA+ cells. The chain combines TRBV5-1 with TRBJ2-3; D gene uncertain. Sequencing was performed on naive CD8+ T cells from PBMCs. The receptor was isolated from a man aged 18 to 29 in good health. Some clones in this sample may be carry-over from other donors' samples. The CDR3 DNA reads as TGCGCCAGTCGGGGCACAGATACGCAGTATTTT. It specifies CASRGTDTQYF.